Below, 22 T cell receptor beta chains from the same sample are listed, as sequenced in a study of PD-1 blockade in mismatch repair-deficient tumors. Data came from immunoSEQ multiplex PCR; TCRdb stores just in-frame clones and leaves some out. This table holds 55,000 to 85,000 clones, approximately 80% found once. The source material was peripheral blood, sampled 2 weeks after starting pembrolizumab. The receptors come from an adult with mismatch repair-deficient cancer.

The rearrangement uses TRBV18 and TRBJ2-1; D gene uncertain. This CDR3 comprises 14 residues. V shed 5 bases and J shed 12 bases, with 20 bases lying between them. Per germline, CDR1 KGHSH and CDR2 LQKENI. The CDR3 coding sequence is TGTGCCAGCTCAGGTACAGCCCTTGGCAATTCGCAGTTCTTC. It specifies CASSGTALGNSQFF. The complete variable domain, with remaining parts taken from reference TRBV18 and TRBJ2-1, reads NAGVMQNPRHLVRRRGQEARLRCSPMKGHSHVYWYRQLPEEGLKFMVYLQKENIIDESGMPKERFSAEFPKEGPSILRIQQVVRGDSAAYFCASSGTALGNSQFFGPGTRLTVL.

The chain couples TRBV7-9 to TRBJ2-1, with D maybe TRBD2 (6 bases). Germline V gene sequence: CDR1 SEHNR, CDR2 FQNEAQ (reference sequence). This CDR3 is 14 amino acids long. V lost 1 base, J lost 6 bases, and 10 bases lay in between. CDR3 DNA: TGTGCCAGCAGCTTAGTCCCCGGGGGCAATGAGCAGTTCTTC. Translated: CASSLVPGGNEQFF.

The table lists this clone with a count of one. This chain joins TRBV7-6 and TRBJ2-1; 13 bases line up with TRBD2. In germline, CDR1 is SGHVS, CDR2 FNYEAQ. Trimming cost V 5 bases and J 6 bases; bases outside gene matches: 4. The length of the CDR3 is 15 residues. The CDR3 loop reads CASSPLAGGSNEQFF. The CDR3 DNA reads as TGTGCCAGCAGCCCACTAGCGGGGGGGAGCAATGAGCAGTTCTTC.

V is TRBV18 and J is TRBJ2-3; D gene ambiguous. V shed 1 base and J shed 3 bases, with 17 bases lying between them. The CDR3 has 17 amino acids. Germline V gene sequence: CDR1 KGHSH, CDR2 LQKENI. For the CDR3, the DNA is TGTGCCAGCTCACCACGCAGTGCAGGAGCTGCTACAGATACGCAGTATTTT. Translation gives CASSPRSAGAATDTQYF.

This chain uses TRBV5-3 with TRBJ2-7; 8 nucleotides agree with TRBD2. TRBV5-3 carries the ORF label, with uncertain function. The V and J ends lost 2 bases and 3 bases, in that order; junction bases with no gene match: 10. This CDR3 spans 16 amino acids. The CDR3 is CARSFLAGRVDYEQYF. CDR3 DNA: TGTGCCAGAAGCTTTTTAGCGGGAAGAGTAGACTACGAGCAGTACTTC.

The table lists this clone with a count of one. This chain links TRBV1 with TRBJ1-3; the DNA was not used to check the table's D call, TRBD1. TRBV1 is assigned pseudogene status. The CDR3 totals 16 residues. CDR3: CTSSQDFSGAGNTIYF. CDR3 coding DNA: TGCACCAGCAGCCAAGATTTTTCAGGGGCTGGAAACACCATATATTTT.

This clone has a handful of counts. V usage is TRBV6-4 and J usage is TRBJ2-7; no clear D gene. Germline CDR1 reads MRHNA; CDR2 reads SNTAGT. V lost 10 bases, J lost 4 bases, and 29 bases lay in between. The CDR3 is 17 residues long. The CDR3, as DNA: TGTGCCACCAAGTGGGTTATGGACCGCTCCGTGTTGTACGAGCAGTACTTC. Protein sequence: CATKWVMDRSVLYEQYF.

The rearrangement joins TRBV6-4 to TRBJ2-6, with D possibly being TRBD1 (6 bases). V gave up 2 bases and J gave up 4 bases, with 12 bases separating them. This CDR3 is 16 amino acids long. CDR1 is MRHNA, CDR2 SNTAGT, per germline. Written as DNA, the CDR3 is TGTGCCAGCAGTGACGGCAGGGGTGGGGGGGCCAACGTCCTGACTTTC. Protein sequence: CASSDGRGGGANVLTF.

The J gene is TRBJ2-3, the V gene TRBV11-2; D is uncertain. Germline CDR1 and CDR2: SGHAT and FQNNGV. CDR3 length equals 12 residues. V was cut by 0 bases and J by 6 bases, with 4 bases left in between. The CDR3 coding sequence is TGTGCCAGCAGCTTAGATAGGGATACGCAGTATTTT. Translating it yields CASSLDRDTQYF.

The CDR3 region is CASSPNSYEQYF. DNA of the CDR3: TGTGCCAGCAGTCCCAACTCCTACGAGCAGTACTTC. The chain carries TRBV7-2 and TRBJ2-7; D unclear. With 6 bases removed from V and 0 bases from J, the gap between germline ends came to 6 bases. The CDR3 contains 12 residues. Germline V gene sequence: CDR1 SGHTA, CDR2 FQGNSA.

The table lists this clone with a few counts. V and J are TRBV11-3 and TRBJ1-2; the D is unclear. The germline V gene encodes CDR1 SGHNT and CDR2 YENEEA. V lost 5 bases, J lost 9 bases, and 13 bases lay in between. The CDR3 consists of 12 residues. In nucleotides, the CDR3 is TGTGCCAGCAGCCAAGACCCCGGGAGCTACACCTTC. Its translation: CASSQDPGSYTF.

The DNA for the CDR3 is TGTGCCAGCAGTTTAGAAGGGCTCTCTGGAAACACCATATATTTT. Protein product: CASSLEGLSGNTIYF. The gene calls are TRBV27 and TRBJ1-3; D remains ambiguous. The ends were cut back, 2 bases at V and 0 bases at J, with 8 bases in the middle. CDR3 size: 15 residues. Germline V lookup: CDR1 MNHEY, CDR2 SMNVEV (reference sequence).

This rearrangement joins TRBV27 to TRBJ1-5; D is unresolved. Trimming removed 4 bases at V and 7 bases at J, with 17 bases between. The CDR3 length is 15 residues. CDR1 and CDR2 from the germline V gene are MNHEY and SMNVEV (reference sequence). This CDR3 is CASSSRPSGIQPQHF. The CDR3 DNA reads TGTGCCAGCAGTTCTCGTCCTTCGGGGATCCAGCCCCAGCATTTT.

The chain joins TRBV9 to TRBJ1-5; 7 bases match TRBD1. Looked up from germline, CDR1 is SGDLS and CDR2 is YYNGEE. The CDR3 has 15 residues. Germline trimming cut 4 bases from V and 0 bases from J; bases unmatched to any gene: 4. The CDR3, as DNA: TGTGCCAGCAGCCTCGACAGGGATAGCAATCAGCCCCAGCATTTT. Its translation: CASSLDRDSNQPQHF. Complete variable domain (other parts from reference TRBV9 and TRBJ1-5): DSGVTQTPKHLITATGQRVTLRCSPRSGDLSVYWYQQSLDQGLQFLIQYYNGEERAKGNILERFSAQQFPDLHSELNLSSLELGDSALYFCASSLDRDSNQPQHFGDGTRLSIL.

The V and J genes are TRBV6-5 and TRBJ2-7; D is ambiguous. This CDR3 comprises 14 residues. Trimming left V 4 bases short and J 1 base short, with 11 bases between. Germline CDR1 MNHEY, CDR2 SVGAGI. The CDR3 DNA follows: TGTGCCAGCAGTTCCCCTCCTAATTCCTACGAGCAGTACTTC. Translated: CASSSPPNSYEQYF.

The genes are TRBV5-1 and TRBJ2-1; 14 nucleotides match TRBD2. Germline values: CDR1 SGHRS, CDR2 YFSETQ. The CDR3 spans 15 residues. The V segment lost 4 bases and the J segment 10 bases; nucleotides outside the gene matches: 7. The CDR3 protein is CASSRTGLAGAEQFF. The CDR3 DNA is TGCGCCAGCAGCCGGACGGGACTAGCGGGAGCAGAGCAGTTCTTC.

CDR3 protein: CASSETASNQPQHF. The CDR3 bases are TGTGCCAGCAGCGAAACGGCGAGCAATCAGCCCCAGCATTTT. This chain links TRBV2 with TRBJ1-5; D is unclear. The CDR3 is 14 residues long. Per the germline V gene, CDR1 is SNHLY and CDR2 is FYNNEI. Trimming removed 6 bases from V and 1 base from J, with 10 bases in between.

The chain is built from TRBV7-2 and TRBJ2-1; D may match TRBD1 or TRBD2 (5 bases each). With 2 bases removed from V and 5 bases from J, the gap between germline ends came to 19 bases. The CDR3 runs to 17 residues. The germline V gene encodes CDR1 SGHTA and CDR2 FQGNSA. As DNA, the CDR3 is TGTGCCAGCAGCTTACTCGCCCGGACACGGAGGCACAATGAGCAGTTCTTC. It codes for CASSLLARTRRHNEQFF.

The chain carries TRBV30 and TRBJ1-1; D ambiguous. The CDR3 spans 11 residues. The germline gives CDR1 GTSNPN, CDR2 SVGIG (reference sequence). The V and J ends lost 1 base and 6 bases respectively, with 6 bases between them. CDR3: CAWSATSEAFF. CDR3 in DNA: TGTGCCTGGAGTGCTACATCTGAAGCTTTCTTT.

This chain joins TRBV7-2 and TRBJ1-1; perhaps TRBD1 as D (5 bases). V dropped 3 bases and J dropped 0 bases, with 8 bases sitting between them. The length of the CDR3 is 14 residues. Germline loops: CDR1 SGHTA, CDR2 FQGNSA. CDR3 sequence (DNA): TGTGCCAGCAGCTTGGGACTGTTGAACACTGAAGCTTTCTTT. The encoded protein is CASSLGLLNTEAFF.

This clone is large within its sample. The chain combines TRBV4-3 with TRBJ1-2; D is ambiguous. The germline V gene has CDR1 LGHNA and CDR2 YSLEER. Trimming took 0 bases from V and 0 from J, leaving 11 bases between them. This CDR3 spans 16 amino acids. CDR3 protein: CASSQDEESPNYGYTF. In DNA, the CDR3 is TGCGCCAGCAGCCAAGATGAAGAATCTCCTAACTATGGCTACACCTTC.

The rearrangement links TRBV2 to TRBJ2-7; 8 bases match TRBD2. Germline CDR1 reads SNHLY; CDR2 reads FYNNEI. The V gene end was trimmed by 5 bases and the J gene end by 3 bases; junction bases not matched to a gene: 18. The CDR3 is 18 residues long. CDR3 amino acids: CASSQTGTSFPLYYEQYF. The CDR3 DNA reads TGTGCCAGCAGTCAAACCGGGACTAGTTTTCCCCTCTACTACGAGCAGTACTTC.